This T cell receptor beta chain derives from a study of blood T cell repertoires in COVID-19. Study background: The United States, Italy and Spain supplied acute and convalescent COVID-19 samples.

The trim removed 7 bases at V and 6 bases at J, leaving 12 bases unmatched. Per the germline V gene, CDR1 is SQVTM and CDR2 is ANQGSEA. The CDR3 loop spans 15 amino acids. Profiling relied on immunoSEQ multiplex PCR, and the TCRdb table lists in-frame clones only, not all of them. The repertoire holds fewer than 30,000 clones, with roughly 88% as singletons. This chain connects TRBV29-1 to TRBJ2-1; 10 bases fit TRBD1. The sample consisted of peripheral blood. The sequence was obtained from a woman of 80 years or more with COVID-19, enrolled during active disease. For the CDR3, the DNA is TGCAGCGCCATAAAAGGGACAGGGGTTTTCAATGAGCAGTTCTTC. Translating gives CSAIKGTGVFNEQFF.